These 10 T cell receptor beta chains came from one sample sequenced in a study of T cell repertoires in cytomegalovirus infection. TCRdb recomputed calls from the reads with MiXCR, one row per CDR3 protein. The sample lists around 900,000 distinct CDR3 sequences, under 40% seen once, with around 15% in the top ten. Their antigens are not known. The specimen comprised cultured CD8+ T cells from PBMCs, sampled from culture after CMV antigen stimulation. These receptors came from a human donor in good health (CMV status not recorded). Some clones in this sample may be carry-over from other donors' samples.

This clonotype turned up a few times. This chain's CDR3 is CASSQDPSGGREDTQYF. The CDR3, as DNA: TGCGCCAGCAGCCAAGATCCCAGCGGGGGTCGAGAAGATACGCAGTATTTT. J is TRBJ2-3 and V is TRBV4-1; TRBD2 matches at 8 bases. From germline, CDR1 is MGHRA and CDR2 YSYEKL. The CDR3 consists of 17 residues. V lost 0 bases to trimming and J lost 5 bases; unmatched junction nucleotides: 10.

This clonotype was seen only a few times. The chain couples TRBV6-2 or TRBV6-3 to TRBJ2-1; possibly TRBD2 for D (6 bases). CDR3 length: 19 amino acids. Trimming removed 0 bases at V and 6 bases at J, with 24 bases between. Germline loops: CDR1 MNHEY, CDR2 SVGEGT. CDR3 loop: CASSYSISREVLATNEQFF. The CDR3, as DNA: TGTGCCAGCAGTTACTCGATAAGTAGAGAAGTACTAGCAACCAATGAGCAGTTCTTC.

In its sample, this clonotype was seen many times. The chain is built from TRBV7-9 and TRBJ2-4; 7 bases line up with TRBD2. Germline-derived CDR1 and CDR2 are SEHNR and FQNEAQ (reference sequence). Trimming cost V 6 bases and J 6 bases; bases outside gene matches: 14. There are 16 residues in the CDR3. The CDR3 DNA follows: TGTGCCAGCAGTCTCCGGGAGGAGGAAGAAGGAAACATTCAGTACTTC. This translates into CASSLREEEEGNIQYF.

There are many counts of this clonotype. V and J are TRBV7-6 and TRBJ1-5; D perhaps matches TRBD1 (6 bases). V shed 5 bases and J shed 4 bases, with 9 bases lying between them. Germline V gives CDR1 SGHVS, CDR2 FNYEAQ. The CDR3 is 13 amino acids. The chain's CDR3 is CASSVRGNQPQHF. As DNA, the CDR3 is TGTGCCAGCAGCGTCAGGGGTAATCAGCCCCAGCATTTT.

The CDR3 reads CASRPGGALNIQYF. The CDR3 nucleotides are TGTGCCAGCAGACCCGGGGGGGCATTAAACATTCAGTACTTC. This sequence joins TRBV27 and TRBJ2-4, with TRBD2 identical over 8 bases. Germline-derived CDR1 and CDR2 are MNHEY and SMNVEV (reference sequence). This CDR3 has 14 residues. The junction had 7 bases not matched to a gene; V was cut back by 6 bases and J by 6 bases.

This sequence joins TRBV27 and TRBJ2-3; 11 bases match TRBD1. CDR3 length: 17 residues. Germline V CDR1 and CDR2: MNHEY, SMNVEV (reference sequence). The J segment lost 2 bases and the V segment lost 4 bases, leaving 8 bases of the junction unmatched. CDR3 in DNA: TGTGCCAGCAGTTCCCTAAGGACAGGGGGCTTCACAGATACGCAGTATTTT. This encodes CASSSLRTGGFTDTQYF.

This clonotype was detected only once. A much larger clone lies one base from this, so it may be a read error. The CDR3 region is CAGSFSGGLSEQFF. CDR3 DNA sequence: TGTGCCGGCAGCTTTTCGGGGGGGCTCAGTGAGCAGTTCTTC. This sequence joins TRBV7-6 and TRBJ2-1; TRBD2 matches at 8 bases. CDR1 is SGHVS and CDR2 is FNYEAQ in the germline V gene. The CDR3 extends over 14 amino acids.

The DNA of the CDR3 is TGTGCCAGCAGCTTAGTGCCGGGTCTTGGCACTGAAGCTTTCTTT. As protein: CASSLVPGLGTEAFF. J is TRBJ1-1 and V is TRBV11-2; D gene uncertain. Deletions cut 1 base from V and 4 bases from J, with 13 bases between. The germline V gene encodes CDR1 SGHAT and CDR2 FQNNGV. This CDR3 contains 15 residues.

The rearrangement uses TRBV9 and TRBJ2-3; unclear D gene. The germline V gene has CDR1 SGDLS and CDR2 YYNGEE. This CDR3 region has 12 residues. Deletions cut 4 bases from V and 8 bases from J, with 11 bases between. The CDR3 DNA follows: TGTGCCAGCAGCCCATCCACGGGTACGCAGTATTTT. Encoded protein: CASSPSTGTQYF.

This clonotype was observed many times. CDR3 protein: CASSLGVAQPQHF. The CDR3 region has the DNA TGTGCCAGCAGCTTAGGAGTCGCTCAGCCCCAGCATTTT. The V call is TRBV7-8, the J call TRBJ1-5; D uncertain. The CDR3 totals 13 residues. Germline V CDR1 and CDR2: SGHVS, FQNEAQ. V was pared by 1 base and J by 6 bases, with 7 bases between.